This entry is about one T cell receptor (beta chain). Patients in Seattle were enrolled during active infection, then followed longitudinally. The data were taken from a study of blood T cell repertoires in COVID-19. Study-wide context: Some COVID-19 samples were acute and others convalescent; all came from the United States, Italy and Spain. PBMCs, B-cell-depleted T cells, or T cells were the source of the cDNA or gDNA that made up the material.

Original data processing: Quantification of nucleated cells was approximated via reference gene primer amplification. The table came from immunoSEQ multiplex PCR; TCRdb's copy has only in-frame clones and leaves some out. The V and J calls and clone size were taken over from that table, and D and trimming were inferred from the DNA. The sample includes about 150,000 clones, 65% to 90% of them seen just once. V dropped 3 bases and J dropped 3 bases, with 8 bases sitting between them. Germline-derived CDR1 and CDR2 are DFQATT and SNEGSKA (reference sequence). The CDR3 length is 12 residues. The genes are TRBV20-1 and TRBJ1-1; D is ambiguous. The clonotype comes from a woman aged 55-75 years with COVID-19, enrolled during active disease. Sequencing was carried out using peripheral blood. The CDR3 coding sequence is TGCAGTGCTAGTGTTGAGCACACTGAAGCTTTCTTT. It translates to CSASVEHTEAFF.